Following are 7 T cell receptor beta chains from one sample sequenced in a study of type 1 regulatory T cells (dated by TCRdb to the early 2020s). These TCRs' antigens remain unknown. TCRdb records Illumina MiSeq as the sequencer. TCRdb trimmed the raw reads at Q25, called clones with MiXCR and kept productive beta chains. Under each unique CDR3 protein, matching rows form one entry showing the most common genes and DNA. The sample table holds about 60,000 distinct CDR3 sequences, of which nearly 50% were seen once. More than 2% of the sample is taken by the ten largest. The sample consisted of cultured non-Tr1 T cells, either the whole culture or a sorted T cell fraction (not recorded which). This specimen's cell subset or site label, per the study, means: non-Tr1 population from the T-allo10 product. These receptors originate from a human donor in good health.

V usage is TRBV11-2 and J usage is TRBJ1-4, with TRBD1 matching over 8 bases. Germline assignment: CDR1 SGHAT and CDR2 FQNNGV. J gave up 5 bases and V 5 bases, and 25 bases lay outside the gene matches. The CDR3 has 21 amino acids. As DNA, the CDR3 is TGTGCCAGCAGCCCCCCCCCTTGGCCGGACAGGGTGGATTCCCCCAATGAAAAACTGTTTTTT. Its protein product is CASSPPPWPDRVDSPNEKLFF.

This clonotype was recorded many times. The chain couples TRBV4-1 to TRBJ1-4; 7 nucleotides agree with TRBD1. CDR1 is MGHRA and CDR2 is YSYEKL in the germline V gene. The CDR3 is 16 residues long. V shed 6 bases, J shed 0 bases, and the junction held 7 bases outside the gene matches. This CDR3 is CASRLRQGPTNEKLFF. The CDR3 DNA follows: TGCGCCAGCAGACTTCGACAGGGCCCAACTAATGAAAAACTGTTTTTT.

This clonotype was counted once. Sequence at one end of the junction differs from germline and may be a read error. The chain joins TRBV7-9 to TRBJ1-4; 7 bases match TRBD1. Looked up from germline, CDR1 is SEHNR and CDR2 is FQNEAQ (reference sequence). CDR3 length equals 14 residues. CDR3: CASSAGTVGERLFF. CDR3 coding DNA: TGTGCCAGCAGCGCCGGGACAGTGGGTGAAAGACTGTTTTTT.

The CDR3 here is CASSFSGAWEEQYF. Written as DNA, the CDR3 is TGCGCCAGCAGCTTCAGCGGGGCTTGGGAGGAGCAGTACTTC. The rearrangement joins TRBV5-1 to TRBJ2-7, with 7 nucleotides matching TRBD2. With 2 bases clipped from V and 7 bases from J, the junction kept 9 bases outside the gene matches. The CDR3 sequence is 14 residues long. Germline-derived CDR1 and CDR2 are SGHRS and YFSETQ.

The chain has TRBV12-5 and TRBJ2-7, with 7 nucleotides matching TRBD1. Germline trimming cut 0 bases from V and 3 bases from J; bases unmatched to any gene: 2. Germline CDR1 and CDR2: LGHNT and FRNRAP. This CDR3 has 14 residues. CDR3 in amino acids: CASGLVRTGYEQYF. The CDR3, as DNA: TGTGCTAGTGGTTTGGTACGGACAGGCTACGAGCAGTACTTC.

The chain uses TRBV18 and TRBJ1-2, with 7 bases that match TRBD1. The CDR3 sequence is 13 residues long. After removal of 2 bases from V and 5 bases from J, the junction contained 2 bases not matched to a gene. Germline V CDR1 and CDR2: KGHSH, LQKENI. CDR3 nucleotides: TGTGCCAGCTCACCAGACAGGGAGTATGGCTACACCTTC. It codes for CASSPDREYGYTF.

This clonotype showed up just a few times. The gene calls are TRBV6-1 and TRBJ2-5; D remains ambiguous. Germline V gene sequence: CDR1 MNHNS, CDR2 SASEGT. The CDR3 has 12 amino acids. V lost 4 bases and J lost 7, with 10 bases in between. The CDR3 loop reads CASSGYTTTQYF. CDR3 DNA: TGTGCCAGCAGTGGGTACACCACGACCCAGTACTTC.